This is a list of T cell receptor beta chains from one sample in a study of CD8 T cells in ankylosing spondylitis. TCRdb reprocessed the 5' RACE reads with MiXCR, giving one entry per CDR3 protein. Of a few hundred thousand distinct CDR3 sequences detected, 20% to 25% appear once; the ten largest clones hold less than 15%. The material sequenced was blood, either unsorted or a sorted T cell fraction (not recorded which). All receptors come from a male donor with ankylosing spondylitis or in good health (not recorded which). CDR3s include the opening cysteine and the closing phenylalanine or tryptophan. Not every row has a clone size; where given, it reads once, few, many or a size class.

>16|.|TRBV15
CATSRWESLAKNIQYF
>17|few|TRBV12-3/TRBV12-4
CASSFGFSYRDPYEQYF
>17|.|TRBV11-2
CASSSPQGATNTGELFF
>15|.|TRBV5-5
CASSFLTGNTGELFF
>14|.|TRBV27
CASSPGGRGYEQFF
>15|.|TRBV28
CASSLPGQNTGELFF
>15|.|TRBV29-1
CSVEDRGLVNTEAFF
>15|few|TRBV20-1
CSARDHGRGGYEQYF
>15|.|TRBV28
CASSFPSGAAYEQYF
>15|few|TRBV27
CASNEGGGAYNEQFF
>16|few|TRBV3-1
CASSQDRAGLAGELFF
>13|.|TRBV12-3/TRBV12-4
CASSFSRVYEQYF
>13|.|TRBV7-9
CASSSGQLDEQFF
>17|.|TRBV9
CASSPRDRPSSTDTQYF
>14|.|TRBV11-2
CASSLGAYSYEQYF
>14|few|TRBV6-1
CASSRLAGEETQYF
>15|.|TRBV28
CASSSPHEVVYEQYF
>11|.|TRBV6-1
CATQTDYEQYF
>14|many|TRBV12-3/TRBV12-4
CASSLVAGEETQYF
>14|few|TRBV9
CASSLERQDSPLHF
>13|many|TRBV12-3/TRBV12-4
CASSFRGGTEAFF
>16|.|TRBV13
CASSSRTGTLGYEQYF
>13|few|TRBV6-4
CASSDSSNQPQHF
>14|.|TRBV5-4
CASSLTEYQETQYF
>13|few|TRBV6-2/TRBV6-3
CASSLQGAETQYF
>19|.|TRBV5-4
CASSLAREGVITMNTEAFF
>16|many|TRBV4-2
CASSQDGAGGQETQYF
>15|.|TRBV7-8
CASRPGTGGSETQYF
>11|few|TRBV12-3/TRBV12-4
CASTLGNEQFF
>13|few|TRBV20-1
CSARGQAIGELFF
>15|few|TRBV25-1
CASSELGTRSETQYF
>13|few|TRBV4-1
CASSQDEVYGYTF
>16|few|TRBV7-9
CASSLVGQGFSETQYF
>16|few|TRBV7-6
CASSYHSGMKYTEAFF
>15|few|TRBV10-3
CAISEPPRGTDTQYF
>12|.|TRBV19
CASSNSGGKQFF
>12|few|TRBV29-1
CSVDDMNTEAFF
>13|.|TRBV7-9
CASSVGTNQPQHF
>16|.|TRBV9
CASSVSPRDTSETQYF
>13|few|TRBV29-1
CSCGGGIGDTQYF
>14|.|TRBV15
CATSNSGGNYGYTF